What follows are 21 T cell receptor beta chains derived from one specimen sequenced in a study of cytomegalovirus exposure and HLA in healthy donors. It was with 60 Vbeta and 13 Jbeta primers that the PCR ran. Clones were sequenced by immunoSEQ multiplex PCR, and TCRdb holds only the in-frame ones, with some missing. The data contain 95,000 to 150,000 clones, around 79% of them singletons. Sequenced: PBMCs. Source of these receptors: a woman between 40 and 50 years old in good health and CMV-seronegative.

This chain joins TRBV10-2 and TRBJ2-1; TRBD2 agrees at 7 bases. The junction had 11 bases not matched to a gene; V was cut back by 2 bases and J by 10 bases. This CDR3 comprises 15 residues. Germline CDR1 reads WSHSY; CDR2 reads SAAADI. CDR3 coding DNA: TGCGCCAGCAGTGAGAGGGCGGGAGTTCTCTGGGAGCAGTTCTTC. Its translation is CASSERAGVLWEQFF.

J is TRBJ2-2 and V is TRBV27, with TRBD1 matching over 10 bases. Germline lookup yields CDR1 MNHEY and CDR2 SMNVEV (reference sequence). There are 16 residues in the CDR3. V lost 6 bases, J lost 1 base, and 5 bases stayed unmatched. The CDR3 bases are TGTGCCAGCAGAGACCGGGACAGGGGGAACACCGGGGAGCTGTTTTTT. This sequence encodes CASRDRDRGNTGELFF.

The chain employs TRBV7-2 and TRBJ2-1, with D perhaps TRBD1 (6 bases). V dropped 5 bases and J dropped 7 bases, with 12 bases sitting between them. This CDR3 contains 13 residues. CDR1 and CDR2 (germline): SGHTA, FQGNSA. The CDR3 DNA reads TGTGCCAGCAGCGTTAGGGGGAAGAATGAGCAGTTCTTC. It translates to CASSVRGKNEQFF. Full variable domain (outside the CDR3, taken from reference TRBV7-2 and TRBJ2-1): GAGVSQSPSNKVTEKGKDVELRCDPISGHTALYWYRQSLGQGLEFLIYFQGNSAPDKSGLPSDRFSAERTGGSVSTLTIQRTQQEDSAVYLCASSVRGKNEQFFGPGTRLTVL.

The chain combines TRBV5-4 with TRBJ2-1; 9 nucleotides align to TRBD2. CDR3 length: 17 residues. The germline gives CDR1 SGHNT, CDR2 YYREEE (reference sequence). Unmatched junction bases numbered 9, after V lost 5 bases and J lost 0 bases. The CDR3 is CASSKGLAGSSYNEQFF. The CDR3 DNA sequence: TGTGCCAGCAGTAAGGGACTAGCCGGAAGCTCCTACAATGAGCAGTTCTTC.

The rearrangement links TRBV5-6 to TRBJ2-5; no reliable D call. This CDR3 is 13 amino acids long. Germline V gene lookup returns CDR1 SGHDT and CDR2 YYEEEE. Trimming removed 4 bases at V and 2 bases at J, with 9 bases between. CDR3 sequence: CASSIVQQETQYF. The CDR3 DNA reads as TGTGCCAGCAGCATTGTACAGCAAGAGACCCAGTACTTC.

This chain joins TRBV28 and TRBJ2-1; TRBD1 aligns across 7 bases. The CDR3 loop spans 13 amino acids. The germline CDR1 and CDR2 sequences are MDHEN and SYDVKM. Trimming removed 8 bases from V and 3 bases from J; junction bases left unmatched: 4. CDR3 DNA: TGTGCCAGCGGTCGGGACAGCTACAATGAGCAGTTCTTC. It is translated as CASGRDSYNEQFF.

The chain recombines TRBV7-3 with TRBJ1-1; perhaps TRBD1 as D (6 bases). V was cut by 5 bases and J by 5 bases, with 21 bases left in between. The length of the CDR3 is 16 residues. The germline V gene has CDR1 SGHTA and CDR2 FQGTGA. This CDR3 is CASSPQGVGAGTEAFF. DNA of the CDR3: TGTGCCAGCAGCCCGCAGGGCGTGGGGGCCGGGACTGAAGCTTTCTTT.

The chain carries TRBV11-2 and TRBJ2-7; 7 nucleotides line up with TRBD2. Per the germline V gene, CDR1 is SGHAT and CDR2 is FQNNGV. V dropped 0 bases and J dropped 3; count of bases not matched to a gene: 5. This CDR3 spans 15 amino acids. The CDR3 is CASSLDGAGVYEQYF. The DNA of the CDR3 is TGTGCCAGCAGCTTAGATGGGGCGGGGGTCTACGAGCAGTACTTC.

The J gene is TRBJ2-7, the V gene TRBV7-2; 7 bases map to TRBD2. Germline V gene lookup returns CDR1 SGHTA and CDR2 FQGNSA. V was pared by 5 bases and J by 0 bases, with 7 bases of the junction left unmatched. This CDR3 spans 15 amino acids. The chain's CDR3 is CASSTTSVSSYEQYF. The DNA for the CDR3 is TGTGCCAGCAGCACCACTAGCGTAAGCTCCTACGAGCAGTACTTC.

The chain recombines TRBV6-5 with TRBJ2-7, with D perhaps TRBD1 (5 bases). The V gene's germline CDR1 is MNHEY and CDR2 SVGAGI. The CDR3 totals 14 residues. V was clipped by 2 bases and J by 2 bases, with 10 bases between them. CDR3 amino acids: CASSYGARTYEQYF. The CDR3, as DNA: TGTGCCAGCAGTTACGGGGCCCGCACCTACGAGCAGTACTTC.

This clone was recorded only once. The V call is TRBV7-6, the J call TRBJ1-5; D gene ambiguous. Between the trimmed V and J ends, which lost 4 bases and 4 bases, there was a span of 5 bases. The CDR3 contains 12 residues. Germline-derived CDR1 and CDR2 are SGHVS and FNYEAQ. CDR3 in amino acids: CASSSPNQPQHF. CDR3 nucleotide sequence: TGTGCCAGCAGCTCCCCAAATCAGCCCCAGCATTTT.

V is TRBV7-2 and J is TRBJ2-5; 12 positions match TRBD1. Per the germline V gene, CDR1 is SGHTA and CDR2 is FQGNSA. V lost 3 bases and J lost 5; bases outside the gene matches: 7. The CDR3 totals 16 residues. The CDR3 spells CASSFPGQGARETQYF. DNA of the CDR3: TGTGCCAGCAGCTTTCCGGGACAGGGGGCTCGGGAGACCCAGTACTTC.

The chain recombines TRBV5-4 with TRBJ2-2; tentatively, D is TRBD2 (6 bases). Germline V CDR1 and CDR2: SGHNT, YYREEE (reference sequence). This CDR3 is 14 amino acids long. The V and J ends lost 2 bases and 7 bases respectively, with 12 bases between them. CDR3 coding DNA: TGTGCCAGCAGCTTCGGTGGGACTGGCGGGGAGCTGTTTTTT. Its protein is CASSFGGTGGELFF. The variable domain in full, completed from reference TRBV5-4 and TRBJ2-2, reads ETGVTQSPTHLIKTRGQQVTLRCSSQSGHNTVSWYQQALGQGPQFIFQYYREEENGRGNFPPRFSGLQFPNYSSELNVNALELDDSALYLCASSFGGTGGELFFGEGSRLTVL.

This CDR3 reads CASSPGSSYEQYF. DNA for the CDR3: TGTGCCAGCTCACCAGGGAGCTCCTACGAGCAGTACTTC. The chain carries TRBV18 and TRBJ2-7, with a possible D match to TRBD2 (5 bases). V dropped 2 bases and J dropped 0 bases, with 5 bases sitting between them. The CDR3 has 13 amino acids. CDR1 and CDR2 from the germline V gene are KGHSH and LQKENI.

The rearrangement links TRBV28 to TRBJ1-1; D perhaps matches TRBD1 (5 bases). Looked up from germline, CDR1 is MDHEN and CDR2 is SYDVKM. Trimming stripped 1 base from V and 0 bases from J, with 9 bases between. This CDR3 comprises 15 residues. CDR3 coding DNA: TGTGCCAGCAGTTTATTGGAGACAGTGAACACTGAAGCTTTCTTT. Encoded protein: CASSLLETVNTEAFF. Using reference TRBV28 and TRBJ1-1 for the parts outside the CDR3, the full variable domain is DVKVTQSSRYLVKRTGEKVFLECVQDMDHENMFWYRQDPGLGLRLIYFSYDVKMKEKGDIPEGYSVSREKKERFSLILESASTNQTSMYLCASSLLETVNTEAFFGQGTRLTVV.

The V and J genes are TRBV27 and TRBJ2-1, with 7 bases matching TRBD2. Per the germline V gene, CDR1 is MNHEY and CDR2 is SMNVEV (reference sequence). This CDR3 contains 15 residues. V shed 2 bases and J 3 bases; nucleotides not matched to a gene: 4. The chain's CDR3 is CASSLRGGDYNEQFF. The CDR3 coding sequence is TGTGCCAGCAGTTTACGGGGAGGGGACTACAATGAGCAGTTCTTC.

Relative to its sample, this clone is medium-sized. J is TRBJ2-2 and V is TRBV2, with D possibly being TRBD2 (5 bases). This CDR3 has 13 amino acids. The V end lost 7 bases, the J end lost 3 bases, and 9 bases lay between the germline ends. Germline CDR1 is SNHLY and CDR2 is FYNNEI. The CDR3 protein is CASKLGDTGELFF. In DNA form, the CDR3 reads TGTGCCAGCAAACTAGGAGACACCGGGGAGCTGTTTTTT.

V usage is TRBV10-3 and J usage is TRBJ1-2; 7 positions agree with TRBD1. Germline CDR1 is ENHRY and CDR2 is SYGVKD. The CDR3 sequence is 15 residues long. Trimming at V came to 3 bases and at J to 0 bases, leaving 4 bases not matched to a gene. CDR3 residues: CAISERTGANYGYTF. The CDR3 nucleotides read TGTGCCATCAGTGAACGGACAGGAGCTAACTATGGCTACACCTTC.

This clone was seen more than once but under ten times. CDR3 bases: TGTGCCAGTAGTATGGGCCTGATCAATCAGCCCCAGCATTTT. The encoded protein is CASSMGLINQPQHF. The rearrangement uses TRBV19 and TRBJ1-5; D gene ambiguous. The CDR3 is 14 residues long. CDR1 is LNHDA and CDR2 is SQIVND in the germline V gene (reference sequence). The V end was cut by 3 bases, the J end by 3 bases, with 9 bases between. The complete variable domain, with remaining parts taken from reference TRBV19 and TRBJ1-5, reads DGGITQSPKYLFRKEGQNVTLSCEQNLNHDAMYWYRQDPGQGLRLIYYSQIVNDFQKGDIAEGYSVSREKKESFPLTVTSAQKNPTAFYLCASSMGLINQPQHFGDGTRLSIL.

This chain joins TRBV14 and TRBJ2-2, with D tentatively TRBD1 (6 bases). Germline lookup yields CDR1 SGHDN and CDR2 FVKESK. Trimming removed 3 bases from V and 1 base from J, with 21 bases in between. CDR3 length: 19 amino acids. CDR3 region: CASSQLKGRQEKNTGELFF. The CDR3 nucleotides read TGTGCCAGCAGCCAGCTAAAGGGTAGACAGGAGAAGAACACCGGGGAGCTGTTTTTT.

The gene calls are TRBV5-4 and TRBJ1-2; TRBD1 matches 9 bases. Germline trimming cut 6 bases from V and 6 bases from J; bases unmatched to any gene: 9. CDR1 and CDR2 (germline): SGHNT, YYREEE (reference sequence). This CDR3 is 14 amino acids long. The CDR3 nucleotides are TGTGCCAGCAACACAGGGGGCGGAATGAATGGCTACACCTTC. It is translated as CASNTGGGMNGYTF. The variable domain in full, completed from reference TRBV5-4 and TRBJ1-2, reads ETGVTQSPTHLIKTRGQQVTLRCSSQSGHNTVSWYQQALGQGPQFIFQYYREEENGRGNFPPRFSGLQFPNYSSELNVNALELDDSALYLCASNTGGGMNGYTFGSGTRLTVV.